These 29 T cell receptor beta chains were sequenced from one sample in a study of spatial heterogeneity in lung cancer. TCRdb processed the 5' RACE reads anew with MiXCR; each CDR3 protein has one entry. The sample contains about 22,000 distinct CDR3 sequences, roughly 4.5% of which appear only once. The time point: sample taken at primary tumor resection. Tumor, nontumor lung or frozen PBMC supplied whole RNA that was sequenced unsorted. The specimen was PBMCs, collected at surgery. These TCRs come from a male donor with early-stage non-small cell lung cancer.

This clonotype was counted at least ten times. The rearrangement uses TRBV7-2 and TRBJ2-1, with D possibly being TRBD1 (5 bases). Germline CDR1 SGHTA, CDR2 FQGNSA. Trimming took off 0 bases at V and 8 bases at J, with 8 bases between the two ends. There are 13 residues in the CDR3. CDR3: CASSLAQVHEQFF. The DNA for the CDR3 is TGTGCCAGCAGCTTAGCACAGGTCCATGAGCAGTTCTTC.

This clonotype was counted many times. The chain couples TRBV28 to TRBJ2-2, with 13 bases matching TRBD2. CDR1 MDHEN and CDR2 SYDVKM come from the germline V gene. This CDR3 is built from 17 residues. The V segment lost 6 bases and the J segment 6 bases; nucleotides outside the gene matches: 10. This chain's CDR3 is CASSRPGLAGSSGELFF. CDR3 DNA sequence: TGTGCCAGCAGCAGACCGGGACTAGCGGGGTCCTCCGGGGAGCTGTTTTTT.

This chain links TRBV7-6 with TRBJ2-2; D is unresolved. CDR1 and CDR2 (germline): SGHVS, FNYEAQ. V was clipped by 1 base and J by 0 bases, with 6 bases between them. The CDR3 contains 15 residues. CDR3 nucleotide sequence: TGTGCCAGCAGCTTAGTTCAGGCGAACACCGGGGAGCTGTTTTTT. This gives the protein CASSLVQANTGELFF.

This clonotype was counted at least ten times. This chain uses TRBV10-3 with TRBJ1-6; 7 bases align to TRBD1. Germline CDR1 is ENHRY and CDR2 is SYGVKD. The CDR3 covers 13 residues. J lost 9 bases, V lost 3 bases, and 2 bases had no gene match. The chain's CDR3 is CAISDGDSSPLHF. CDR3 nucleotides: TGTGCCATCAGTGACGGGGACAGTTCACCCCTCCACTTT.

This clonotype was counted at least ten times. The chain couples TRBV6-2 or TRBV6-3 to TRBJ1-1; D is uncertain. Germline V lookup: CDR1 MNHEY, CDR2 SVGEGT. The CDR3 totals 13 residues. V was pared by 2 bases and J by 0 bases, with 4 bases between. This CDR3 is CASSYTVNTEAFF. The CDR3 bases are TGTGCCAGCAGTTACACAGTGAACACTGAAGCTTTCTTT.

This clonotype was picked up many times. The chain is built from TRBV5-1 and TRBJ1-1; D may be TRBD1 (6 bases). Germline CDR1 SGHRS, CDR2 YFSETQ. V lost 1 base to trimming and J lost 1 base, with 8 bases between them. This CDR3 comprises 14 residues. The CDR3 protein is CASSLWGANTEAFF. The CDR3 DNA reads TGCGCCAGCAGCTTGTGGGGGGCGAACACTGAAGCTTTCTTT. Filled out from reference TRBV5-1 and TRBJ1-1, the complete variable domain reads KAGVTQTPRYLIKTRGQQVTLSCSPISGHRSVSWYQQTPGQGLQFLFEYFSETQRNKGNFPGRFSGRQFSNSRSEMNVSTLELGDSALYLCASSLWGANTEAFFGQGTRLTVV.

This clonotype was detected ten times or more. This chain links TRBV20-1 with TRBJ2-7, with 9 nucleotides matching TRBD1. CDR3 length equals 14 residues. Germline loops: CDR1 DFQATT, CDR2 SNEGSKA (reference sequence). V was clipped by 8 bases and J by 2 bases; unmatched bases: 10. The DNA for the CDR3 is TGCAGTTTCTCTGCCGGGACAGGGACCTACGAGCAGTACTTC. This sequence encodes CSFSAGTGTYEQYF.

The table lists this clonotype with many counts. The V and J genes are TRBV7-2 and TRBJ2-7, with D perhaps assigned TRBD1 or TRBD2 (6 bases each). The CDR3 is 15 amino acids. Trimming cost V 3 bases and J 4 bases, with 16 bases left between them. Germline values: CDR1 SGHTA, CDR2 FQGNSA. As DNA, the CDR3 is TGTGCCAGCAGCTTCGTGTCGGGGGCGCGGTACGAGCAGTACTTC. Its protein is CASSFVSGARYEQYF.

As for this clonotype: Just one base apart from a much larger clone, this may be a read error. The chain has TRBV24-1 and TRBJ2-5; D ambiguous. Germline CDR1 reads KGHDR; CDR2 reads SFDVKD. This CDR3 contains 15 residues. The CDR3 sequence: CATGDRLSPQETQYF. In DNA, the CDR3 is TGTGCCACCGGTGACCGATTGTCGCCCCAAGAGACCCAGTACTTC.

This clonotype has a count of ten or more. The chain couples TRBV7-9 to TRBJ1-6; D gene unclear. Trimming took off 4 bases at V and 10 bases at J, with 8 bases between the two ends. Germline values: CDR1 SEHNR, CDR2 FQNEAQ (reference sequence). There are 12 residues in the CDR3. This CDR3 is CASSSVGSPLHF. The CDR3 DNA is TGTGCCAGCAGCTCAGTTGGCTCACCCCTCCACTTT.

Ten or more counts support this clonotype. The rearrangement uses TRBV18 and TRBJ2-7; 9 bases are a match to TRBD2. V lost 2 bases, J lost 2 bases, and 10 bases stayed unmatched. CDR1 is KGHSH, CDR2 LQKENI, per germline. The CDR3 totals 17 residues. CDR3 bases: TGTGCCAGCTCACCATCGACTAGCGGAGCCGCTACCTACGAGCAGTACTTC. Encoded protein: CASSPSTSGAATYEQYF. Full variable domain (remainder filled in from reference TRBV18 and TRBJ2-7): NAGVMQNPRHLVRRRGQEARLRCSPMKGHSHVYWYRQLPEEGLKFMVYLQKENIIDESGMPKERFSAEFPKEGPSILRIQQVVRGDSAAYFCASSPSTSGAATYEQYFGPGTRLTVT.

Ten or more counts support this clonotype. V is TRBV29-1 and J is TRBJ2-3; D is uncertain. CDR1 SQVTM and CDR2 ANQGSEA come from the germline V gene. The CDR3 spans 11 residues. The V end was cut by 7 bases, the J end by 10 bases, with 15 bases between. Written as DNA, the CDR3 is TGCAGCGGAACCCTTCTTAGGGCGCAGTATTTT. This translates into CSGTLLRAQYF.

This clonotype was detected a few times. The V and J genes are TRBV3-1 and TRBJ1-1; maybe TRBD1 (6 bases). This CDR3 region has 15 residues. The germline V gene encodes CDR1 LGHDT and CDR2 YNNKEL (reference sequence). The V end was cut by 3 bases, the J end by 4 bases, with 15 bases between. The CDR3 loop reads CASSQRGGWGTEAFF. In DNA form, the CDR3 reads TGTGCCAGCAGCCAGAGGGGGGGCTGGGGCACTGAAGCTTTCTTT.

Ten or more counts support this clonotype. The chain is built from TRBV19 and TRBJ1-5; D may be TRBD1 (5 bases). The CDR3 totals 12 residues. Trimming removed 5 bases at V and 7 bases at J, with 9 bases between. The germline gives CDR1 LNHDA, CDR2 SQIVND (reference sequence). DNA for the CDR3: TGTGCCAGTAGTTGGGGGTACCAGCCCCAGCATTTT. Translated: CASSWGYQPQHF.

In this sample, this clonotype is medium-sized. V is TRBV23-1 and J is TRBJ2-7, with 7 bases that match TRBD1. TRBV23-1 is flagged as an ORF with uncertain function. Trimming took 9 bases from V and 2 from J; bases not matched to a gene: 4. There are 12 residues in the CDR3. The CDR3 loop is CASPDRTYEQYF. The CDR3 DNA reads TGCGCCAGTCCGGACAGGACCTACGAGCAGTACTTC.

This clonotype was observed many times. This chain connects TRBV6-1 to TRBJ2-7; tentative D call: TRBD2 (6 bases). This CDR3 has 13 amino acids. V lost 6 bases, J lost 1 base, and 10 bases lay in between. Germline V lookup: CDR1 MNHNS, CDR2 SASEGT. The CDR3 sequence: CASRMSGSYEQYF. Here the CDR3 DNA reads TGTGCCAGCAGAATGAGCGGGTCCTACGAGCAGTACTTC.

This clonotype showed up many times. The chain couples TRBV5-1 to TRBJ1-6; D uncertain. Germline V gene sequence: CDR1 SGHRS, CDR2 YFSETQ. This CDR3 has 14 residues. V lost 2 bases and J 10 bases, leaving 13 bases between the germline ends. CDR3 loop: CASSLGSPWSPLHF. Written as DNA, the CDR3 is TGCGCCAGCAGCTTAGGATCCCCTTGGTCACCCCTCCACTTT.

This clonotype was picked up many times. Likely a read error: the CDR3 ends without its conserved phenylalanine or tryptophan. The chain links TRBV2 to TRBJ2-1; 7 bases agree with TRBD1. The CDR3 length is 15 residues. V was pared by 8 bases and J by 0 bases, with 7 bases of the junction left unmatched. Germline lookup yields CDR1 SNHLY and CDR2 FYNNEI. The CDR3, as DNA: TGTGCCAGCCTAGAACAGGGGAGCTCCTACAATGAGCAGTTCTCC. Amino acids: CASLEQGSSYNEQFS.

Ten or more counts support this clonotype. This rearrangement joins TRBV15 to TRBJ1-5; tentatively, D is TRBD1 (5 bases). Trimming took off 4 bases at V and 4 bases at J, with 20 bases between the two ends. Germline V lookup: CDR1 LNHNV, CDR2 YYDKDF (reference sequence). This CDR3 has 17 residues. CDR3 nucleotide sequence: TGTGCCACCAGCACCCCATGGAGTGGGGCAAGGAATCAGCCCCAGCATTTT. As protein: CATSTPWSGARNQPQHF.

By share, this clonotype counts as medium-sized. The chain employs TRBV6-2 or TRBV6-3 and TRBJ2-1; TRBD1 might be the D (6 bases). This CDR3 has 16 amino acids. CDR1 is MNHEY, CDR2 SVGEGT, per germline. V was shortened by 6 bases and J by 1 base, with 16 bases between the two germline ends. For the CDR3, the DNA is TGTGCCAGCAGGGGGATCAGGACAGATTCCTACAATGAGCAGTTCTTC. Translation: CASRGIRTDSYNEQFF.

In this sample, this clonotype turned up many times. The V call is TRBV7-8, the J call TRBJ2-2; the D is unclear. The V end lost 5 bases, the J end lost 6 bases, and 7 bases lay between the germline ends. The length of the CDR3 is 12 residues. Germline lookup yields CDR1 SGHVS and CDR2 FQNEAQ. The chain's CDR3 is CASSPRSGELFF. The CDR3 DNA is TGTGCCAGCAGCCCGCGGTCCGGGGAGCTGTTTTTT. The entire variable domain, with the rest obtained from reference TRBV7-8 and TRBJ2-2, is as follows: GAGVSQSPRYKVAKRGQDVALRCDPISGHVSLFWYQQALGQGPEFLTYFQNEAQLDKSGLPSDRFFAERPEGSVSTLKIQRTQQEDSAVYLCASSPRSGELFFGEGSRLTVL.

This clonotype qualifies as medium-sized. This chain uses TRBV28 with TRBJ1-4; 10 nucleotides match TRBD1. With V trimmed by 6 bases and J by 1 base, 2 bases remained unmatched. The length of the CDR3 is 15 residues. The germline CDR1 and CDR2 sequences are MDHEN and SYDVKM. The CDR3 bases are TGTGCCAGCAGCGACAGGGGGCGAACTAATGAAAAACTGTTTTTT. This translates into CASSDRGRTNEKLFF.

In this sample, this clonotype turned up many times. The chain carries TRBV9 and TRBJ2-7; possible D gene TRBD1, 5 bases. The CDR3 sequence is 14 residues long. The germline CDR1 and CDR2 sequences are SGDLS and YYNGEE. The ends were cut back, 2 bases at V and 5 bases at J, with 14 bases in the middle. For the CDR3, the DNA is TGTGCCAGCAGCGTGACAGTGGCAGGAAACGAGCAGTACTTC. Its translation: CASSVTVAGNEQYF.

This clonotype has a count of ten or more. The V and J genes are TRBV5-6 and TRBJ2-2; D remains ambiguous. The germline V gene encodes CDR1 SGHDT and CDR2 YYEEEE. Trimming removed 1 base at V and 7 bases at J, with 2 bases between. CDR3 length equals 11 residues. This CDR3 is CASSLYGELFF. The CDR3 region has the DNA TGTGCCAGCAGCTTGTACGGGGAGCTGTTTTTT.

This clonotype was seen many times. The gene calls are TRBV6-2 or TRBV6-3 and TRBJ2-5; D is unresolved. The V and J ends lost 3 bases and 2 bases respectively, with 7 bases between them. Germline assignment: CDR1 MNHEY and CDR2 SVGEGT. The length of the CDR3 is 13 residues. The chain's CDR3 is CASSYGQQETQYF. CDR3 nucleotide sequence: TGTGCCAGCAGTTATGGCCAGCAAGAGACCCAGTACTTC.

This clonotype has ten or more counts. V is TRBV30 and J is TRBJ2-5; 7 bases match TRBD1. Germline lookup yields CDR1 GTSNPN and CDR2 SVGIG (reference sequence). J was trimmed by 2 bases and V by 5 bases; bases with no gene match: 5. This CDR3 comprises 13 residues. DNA for the CDR3: TGTGCCTGGGAAGGGGGACAGCAAGAGACCCAGTACTTC. Translated, it gives CAWEGGQQETQYF.

This clonotype was picked up many times. The chain uses TRBV18 and TRBJ2-7, with TRBD1 matching 11 bases. The trim removed 2 bases at V and 7 bases at J, leaving 7 bases unmatched. The V gene's germline CDR1 is KGHSH and CDR2 LQKENI. There are 15 residues in the CDR3. CDR3 loop: CASSPTGQGAREQYF. CDR3 coding DNA: TGTGCCAGCTCACCAACAGGACAGGGGGCGCGTGAGCAGTACTTC.

This clonotype was observed many times. CDR3 in DNA: TGTGCCAGCAGCGTCCCGGCGGGACAGAGTGAAGCTTTCTTT. The encoded protein is CASSVPAGQSEAFF. The chain couples TRBV5-6 to TRBJ1-1, with 7 bases fitting TRBD1. There are 14 residues in the CDR3. Losses at the gene ends were 4 bases for V and 7 bases for J; bases not matched to a gene: 10. Germline V CDR1 and CDR2: SGHDT, YYEEEE.

The chain links TRBV28 to TRBJ2-7, with 11 bases fitting TRBD2. Trimming at V came to 6 bases and at J to 7 bases, leaving 11 bases not matched to a gene. Germline CDR1 and CDR2: MDHEN and SYDVKM. This CDR3 has 15 amino acids. CDR3 amino acids: CASRTSGTTSREQYF. In nucleotides, the CDR3 is TGTGCCAGCAGGACTAGCGGGACTACCTCTCGGGAGCAGTACTTC.